This TCR beta chain was captured in a study of blood T cells in healthy people across ages. Study conclusions and caveats: The study regarded diversity estimates from one million T cells as underestimates. As age increased, TCR beta diversity per million T cells fell in a roughly linear fashion.

The table lists this clonotype with many counts. No antigen is known for it. A second about 6 to 12 cycle PCR used barcoded and J-beta primers. MiXCR was run by TCRdb on the 5' RACE reads, yielding one entry per CDR3 protein. Of around 870,000 distinct CDR3 sequences in the sample, 25% to 35% were seen once. Trimming pared 3 bases from V and 4 bases from J, leaving 11 bases between. Germline V gives CDR1 SNHLY, CDR2 FYNNEI. CDR3 length: 14 residues. What was sequenced was blood. The clonotype comes from a woman of 80 years or more in good health. This rearrangement joins TRBV2 to TRBJ2-3; D is perhaps TRBD1 (5 bases). CDR3 residues: CASSEGPLADTQYF. CDR3 DNA sequence: TGTGCCAGCAGTGAGGGGCCCTTGGCAGATACGCAGTATTTT.